This is a list of T cell receptor beta chains from one sample in a study of cytomegalovirus exposure and HLA in healthy donors. Assay used: immunoSEQ multiplex PCR; TCRdb lists only in-frame clones, some missing. The table shows 80,000 or so clones, with about three quarters occurring only once. The sequencing input was PBMCs. All receptors come from a middle-aged man in good health and CMV-seronegative. CDR3s include the opening cysteine and the closing phenylalanine or tryptophan. Fields, in order: V gene, clone size, CDR3 protein. Expanded clones are given a class, and other clones once, few, many or no size at all.

TRBV30,.,CAWSVETGVGYGYTF
TRBV28,.,CASSLFSGRRYEQYF
TRBV5-1,few,CASSFGQGDTTEAFF
TRBV7-2,.,CASSPGGQRETQYF
TRBV5-1,.,CASSPGPPVGYTF
TRBV5-8,.,CASSLTGGSEKLFF
TRBV7-2,.,CASRAEAYGYTF
TRBV30,.,CAWIFLGGTGATGELFF
TRBV7-6,.,CASSLTSNEETQYF
TRBV6-1,.,CASSEALQGRGFGYTF
TRBV27,.,CASRQGSTDTQYF
TRBV5-4,.,CASSPPRTGQETQYF
TRBV7-2,.,CASSRHASSRTLYNEQFF
TRBV7-2,.,CASSLDRGNQPQHF
TRBV30,.,CAWTPGGPYEQYF
TRBV30,.,CAWSTGELFSYEQYF
TRBV28,.,CASSFRSAGGPSSDNEQFF
TRBV6-5,.,CASRPTGGITEAFF